What follows describes a single T cell receptor beta chain. The antigen remains undetermined. This entry belongs to a study of T cells in Graves' hyperthyroidism and ophthalmopathy. Study-level findings and limits: In the blood, most expanded thyroid clonotypes above 0.001 appeared as well. From stable hyperthyroidism, ophthalmopathy was separated by a 13 V-J model.

Patients affected by ophthalmopathy presented a Clinical Activity Score of at least 3, a NOSPECS grade of at least 4, and disease duration below 3 months. Amplification targeted TCR beta CDR3 regions from RNA transcripts. A set of HTBI primers served as the primers for a first-round RT-PCR of the TCR CDR3. TCRdb ran MiXCR on the multiplex PCR reads and lists one entry per CDR3 protein. This table holds roughly 250,000 distinct CDR3 sequences, about 20% found once. CDR1 is SGHDT, CDR2 YYEEEE, per germline. V gave up 1 base and J gave up 0 bases, with 14 bases separating them. The CDR3 is made up of 17 amino acids.

Sequences were obtained from blood. The chain recombines TRBV5-6 with TRBJ2-1; D is unresolved. This TCR was recovered from a man between 25 and 39 years old with Graves' ophthalmopathy. The CDR3 sequence is CASSLIPPPSSYNEQFF. The CDR3 nucleotides read TGTGCCAGCAGCTTGATTCCACCTCCTAGCTCCTACAATGAGCAGTTCTTC.